Below are 24 T cell receptor beta chains sequenced from a single sample in a study of CD8 T cells in Susac syndrome. Reverse transcription of roughly 0.45 to 1 ug RNA used random hexamers. TCRdb passed the immunoSEQ multiplex PCR reads through MiXCR, listing each CDR3 protein once. This sample has some 110,000 distinct CDR3 sequences; 85% to 95% occur once, and the top ten carry about 0.28%. The source material was CD8+ T cells from PBMCs. These receptor sequences come from a human donor with Susac syndrome.

The chain recombines TRBV5-1 with TRBJ2-5; maybe TRBD2 (5 bases). V shed 5 bases and J shed 1 base, with 9 bases lying between them. The length of the CDR3 is 13 residues. CDR1 is SGHRS, CDR2 YFSETQ, per germline. This chain's CDR3 is CASRPAGQETQYF. The CDR3 DNA follows: TGCGCCAGCAGACCGGCGGGCCAAGAGACCCAGTACTTC. The full variable domain, rest sourced from reference TRBV5-1 and TRBJ2-5, is KAGVTQTPRYLIKTRGQQVTLSCSPISGHRSVSWYQQTPGQGLQFLFEYFSETQRNKGNFPGRFSGRQFSNSRSEMNVSTLELGDSALYLCASRPAGQETQYFGPGTRLLVL.

CDR3 sequence (DNA): TGTGCCAGCAGCGTAGCTTGGGAGCGGGGGCAGTATTTT. It translates to CASSVAWERGQYF. The rearrangement links TRBV9 to TRBJ2-3; TRBD2 agrees at 7 bases. Germline CDR1 and CDR2: SGDLS and YYNGEE. V was pared by 0 bases and J by 11 bases, with 6 bases of the junction left unmatched. The CDR3 is 13 residues long.

CDR3 sequence: CASSLSGGAEETQYF. The CDR3 nucleotides read TGTGCCAGCAGCCTCAGCGGGGGGGCCGAAGAGACCCAGTACTTC. V is TRBV13 and J is TRBJ2-5; 10 nucleotides align to TRBD2. CDR3 size: 15 residues. The germline V gene has CDR1 PRHDT and CDR2 FYEKMQ (reference sequence). J was trimmed by 3 bases and V by 5 bases; bases with no gene match: 6.

The genes are TRBV5-4 and TRBJ2-1; TRBD2 aligns across 8 bases. The CDR3 covers 15 residues. V lost 1 base and J lost 8; bases outside the gene matches: 8. Germline V CDR1 and CDR2: SGHNT, YYREEE (reference sequence). The CDR3 region is CASSLRAGGLHEQFF. The CDR3 DNA is TGTGCCAGCAGCTTGCGGGCGGGGGGCCTCCATGAGCAGTTCTTC.

The gene calls are TRBV25-1 and TRBJ1-6, with a possible D match to TRBD1 (6 bases). CDR1 MGHDK and CDR2 SYGVNS come from the germline V gene. The CDR3 is 16 amino acids. V was trimmed by 6 bases and J by 7 bases, leaving 19 bases between them. In nucleotides, the CDR3 is TGTGCCAGCAGCCCCTCCGGGGGCGCCTTAAATTCACCCCTCCACTTT. Protein: CASSPSGGALNSPLHF.

The rearrangement uses TRBV24-1 and TRBJ2-1, with 13 positions matching TRBD2. Germline loops: CDR1 KGHDR, CDR2 SFDVKD. This CDR3 is built from 16 residues. Losses at the gene ends were 2 bases for V and 7 bases for J; bases not matched to a gene: 4. The CDR3 loop reads CATSDSGTSGANEQFF. The DNA for the CDR3 is TGTGCCACCAGTGATTCCGGGACTAGCGGGGCTAATGAGCAGTTCTTC.

The chain carries TRBV7-8 and TRBJ1-1; D unresolved. Per the germline V gene, CDR1 is SGHVS and CDR2 is FQNEAQ. The CDR3 has 15 residues. Trimming left V 2 bases short and J 3 bases short, with 13 bases between. The DNA of the CDR3 is TGTGCCAGCAGCTTATATTCCCGGCGGGACACTGAAGCTTTCTTT. It translates to CASSLYSRRDTEAFF.

The chain recombines TRBV5-6 with TRBJ1-5, with 7 bases lining up with TRBD1. The germline V gene has CDR1 SGHDT and CDR2 YYEEEE. The length of the CDR3 is 16 residues. Trimming at V came to 0 bases and at J to 3 bases, leaving 6 bases not matched to a gene. The CDR3 region is CASSLGRGPYNQPQHF. The CDR3 bases are TGTGCCAGCAGCTTGGGAAGGGGGCCGTACAATCAGCCCCAGCATTTT.

DNA for the CDR3: TGTGCCAGCAGCCCCGGGACAGTAAACATTCAGTACTTC. Translating gives CASSPGTVNIQYF. V usage is TRBV12-3 or TRBV12-4 and J usage is TRBJ2-4, with 7 bases that match TRBD1. V lost 6 bases, J lost 6 bases, and 5 bases stayed unmatched. This CDR3 region has 13 residues.

The chain has TRBV5-4 and TRBJ2-1; the D is unclear. The germline gives CDR1 SGHNT, CDR2 YYREEE (reference sequence). This CDR3 region has 13 residues. The ends were cut back, 3 bases at V and 8 bases at J, with 12 bases in the middle. DNA of the CDR3: TGTGCCAGCAGCTCCCTAAGCCGGGATGAGCAGTTCTTC. Protein: CASSSLSRDEQFF.

This clonotype showed up just once. The chain employs TRBV7-8 and TRBJ2-4; TRBD1 aligns across 8 bases. Germline V gives CDR1 SGHVS, CDR2 FQNEAQ. V lost 3 bases, J lost 5 bases, and 6 bases stayed unmatched. The CDR3 runs to 15 residues. The CDR3 DNA reads TGTGCCAGCAGCTTCCGACAGGGGTCGCAAAACATTCAGTACTTC. Translated: CASSFRQGSQNIQYF. Combining the CDR3 with reference TRBV7-8 and TRBJ2-4 gives the whole variable domain GAGVSQSPRYKVAKRGQDVALRCDPISGHVSLFWYQQALGQGPEFLTYFQNEAQLDKSGLPSDRFFAERPEGSVSTLKIQRTQQEDSAVYLCASSFRQGSQNIQYFGAGTRLSVL.

This clonotype was found once. Here the CDR3 DNA reads TGCAGCGTCGAGGGCCGTCGGGGGGAAGCTTTCTTT. It specifies CSVEGRRGEAFF. The J gene is TRBJ1-1, the V gene TRBV29-1, with D perhaps matching TRBD1 (5 bases). The CDR3 totals 12 residues. The V gene lost 6 bases and the J gene lost 8 bases, with 16 bases spanning the gap. CDR1 SQVTM and CDR2 ANQGSEA come from the germline V gene.

The chain joins TRBV15 to TRBJ1-5; possible D gene TRBD1, 6 bases. CDR3 length: 13 amino acids. The V and J ends lost 0 bases and 15 bases respectively, with 15 bases between them. Per germline, CDR1 LNHNV and CDR2 YYDKDF (reference sequence). CDR3 amino acids: CATSRDDRGARHF. DNA of the CDR3: TGTGCCACCAGCAGAGATGACCGGGGGGCCCGGCATTTT.

J is TRBJ2-3 and V is TRBV12-3 or TRBV12-4, with D maybe TRBD2 (6 bases). The CDR3 loop spans 15 amino acids. V was cut by 5 bases and J by 0 bases, with 12 bases left in between. The CDR3 region is CASSHAGTSTDTQYF. The CDR3 bases are TGTGCCAGCAGTCACGCCGGGACTAGCACAGATACGCAGTATTTT.

The CDR3 reads CASSQVGENYGYTF. The CDR3 nucleotides are TGTGCCAGCAGCCAAGTCGGCGAAAACTATGGCTACACCTTC. The J gene is TRBJ1-2, the V gene TRBV3-1; D unclear. V lost 1 base and J lost 2, with 8 bases in between. The CDR3 totals 14 residues. Germline-derived CDR1 and CDR2 are LGHDT and YNNKEL (reference sequence).

The chain is built from TRBV13 and TRBJ2-3, with D possibly being TRBD1 (5 bases). The ends were cut back, 8 bases at V and 2 bases at J, with 11 bases in the middle. Germline loops: CDR1 PRHDT, CDR2 FYEKMQ (reference sequence). The CDR3 extends over 13 amino acids. DNA for the CDR3: TGTGCCAGCTCCAGGGATTACACAGATACGCAGTATTTT. Translation: CASSRDYTDTQYF. The full variable domain, rest sourced from reference TRBV13 and TRBJ2-3, is AAGVIQSPRHLIKEKRETATLKCYPIPRHDTVYWYQQGPGQDPQFLISFYEKMQSDKGSIPDRFSAQQFSDYHSELNMSSLELGDSALYFCASSRDYTDTQYFGPGTRLTVL.

The chain employs TRBV13 and TRBJ2-7; D is perhaps TRBD1 (5 bases). The length of the CDR3 is 14 residues. V was clipped by 1 base and J by 0 bases, with 7 bases between them. The V gene's germline CDR1 is PRHDT and CDR2 FYEKMQ (reference sequence). Here the CDR3 DNA reads TGTGCCAGCAGCTTAGTGGACAACTCCTACGAGCAGTACTTC. This translates into CASSLVDNSYEQYF.

The J gene is TRBJ1-3, the V gene TRBV7-2, with D hard to call. Trimming pared 5 bases from V and 1 base from J, leaving 12 bases between. This CDR3 is 15 amino acids long. Germline V lookup: CDR1 SGHTA, CDR2 FQGNSA. The CDR3 nucleotides are TGTGCCAGCAGCCCCGAGAGGTATTCTGGAAACACCATATATTTT. Protein sequence: CASSPERYSGNTIYF.

The rearrangement uses TRBV29-1 and TRBJ1-4; D might be TRBD1 (6 bases). Germline loops: CDR1 SQVTM, CDR2 ANQGSEA. The CDR3 consists of 14 residues. Trimming left V 3 bases short and J 0 bases short, with 8 bases between. CDR3 protein: CSVDGQTTNEKLFF. CDR3 nucleotides: TGCAGCGTTGACGGACAGACAACTAATGAAAAACTGTTTTTT.

V gene TRBV20-1 combines with J gene TRBJ2-1, with D tentatively TRBD2 (7 bases). Germline V gene sequence: CDR1 DFQATT, CDR2 SNEGSKA (reference sequence). The CDR3 has 13 amino acids. V shed 3 bases and J shed 11 bases, with 17 bases lying between them. CDR3 sequence reads: CSARGTGGGQQFF. The CDR3 DNA is TGCAGTGCTAGGGGGACTGGCGGGGGCCAGCAGTTCTTC.

This chain links TRBV15 with TRBJ2-3; TRBD1 matches 9 bases. The CDR3 totals 16 residues. V was pared by 5 bases and J by 6 bases, with 12 bases of the junction left unmatched. CDR1 is LNHNV and CDR2 is YYDKDF in the germline V gene (reference sequence). CDR3 sequence reads: CATSGPRSGTGDTQYF. The CDR3 DNA follows: TGTGCCACCAGCGGACCTCGTTCAGGGACAGGGGATACGCAGTATTTT. The full variable domain, rest sourced from reference TRBV15 and TRBJ2-3, is DAMVIQNPRYQVTQFGKPVTLSCSQTLNHNVMYWYQQKSSQAPKLLFHYYDKDFNNEADTPDNFQSRRPNTSFCFLDIRSPGLGDTAMYLCATSGPRSGTGDTQYFGPGTRLTVL.

This chain joins TRBV29-1 and TRBJ1-4; TRBD1 matches at 9 bases. In germline, CDR1 is SQVTM, CDR2 ANQGSEA. The CDR3 covers 18 residues. Trimming removed 7 bases from V and 0 bases from J; junction bases left unmatched: 15. Here the CDR3 reads CSAIGSGQGQTTNEKLFF. The DNA for the CDR3 is TGCAGCGCAATAGGGTCGGGACAGGGACAAACAACTAATGAAAAACTGTTTTTT.

V and J are TRBV20-1 and TRBJ2-7; D perhaps matches TRBD2 (6 bases). V lost 6 bases to trimming and J lost 2 bases, with 14 bases between them. CDR1 DFQATT and CDR2 SNEGSKA come from the germline V gene (reference sequence). This CDR3 is 13 amino acids long. The CDR3 here is CSARDLGPYEQYF. DNA for the CDR3: TGCAGTGCGCGGGACTTAGGGCCCTACGAGCAGTACTTC.

The rearrangement uses TRBV4-1 and TRBJ1-5; no clear D gene. The CDR3 consists of 15 residues. Germline CDR1 MGHRA, CDR2 YSYEKL. The V and J ends lost 0 bases and 3 bases respectively, with 9 bases between them. CDR3 in DNA: TGCGCCAGCAGCCAAGATACCGAGAACAATCAGCCCCAGCATTTT. Amino acid sequence: CASSQDTENNQPQHF.